The rows below give T cell receptor beta chains drawn from one sample of a study of cytomegalovirus exposure and HLA in healthy donors. The assay was immunoSEQ multiplex PCR, and TCRdb's table has in-frame clones only and misses some. The table includes roughly 100,000 clones, 78% detected once. Source material: PBMCs. The source of these receptors is a man in his thirties or forties in good health and CMV-seronegative. CDR3s include the opening cysteine and the closing phenylalanine or tryptophan. D genes are given only for firm matches. Clone size is not always given. Where it is, it says once, few, many or a class for expanded clones.

>TRBV25-1|TRBJ1-2|NA|NA
TGTGCCAGCAGTGAAACGGGAGGCTACACCTTC
CASSETGGYTF
>TRBV30|TRBJ2-4|NA|TRBD1
TGTGCCTGGAGTTCAGGGGGCTTGGACATTCAGTACTTC
CAWSSGGLDIQYF
>TRBV7-9|TRBJ1-5|few|NA
TGTGCCAGCAGTCGAGGGTATAGCAATCAGCCCCAGCATTTT
CASSRGYSNQPQHF
>TRBV6-4|TRBJ2-3|NA|TRBD1
TGTGCCAGCAGTGACCCCGGGACAGGATGCACAGATACGCAGTATTTT
CASSDPGTGCTDTQYF
>TRBV9|TRBJ2-2|NA|NA
TGTGCCAGCAGCCGGGACACGAACACCGGGGAGCTGTTTTTT
CASSRDTNTGELFF
>TRBV6-1|TRBJ1-5|once|NA
TGTGCCAGTGTGTGGTACGCAGTCGGCAATCAGCCCCAGCATTTT
CASVWYAVGNQPQHF
>TRBV27|TRBJ1-1|NA|NA
TGTGCCAGCAGTGGGGGGGGGCTGATAAGCACTGAAGCTTTCTTT
CASSGGGLISTEAFF
>TRBV6-6|TRBJ2-7|NA|TRBD2
TGTGCCAGCAGTACCCACGGCGGGAGGAGGTACGAGCAGTACTTC
CASSTHGGRRYEQYF
>TRBV15|TRBJ2-7|NA|NA
TGTGCCACCAGCAGGGCCCGGGGCGAGCAGTACTTC
CATSRARGEQYF
>TRBV7-2|TRBJ2-1|NA|TRBD2
TGTGCCAGCAGCCCAGGCGGGACTAGCTACAATGAGCAGTTCTTC
CASSPGGTSYNEQFF
>TRBV28|TRBJ2-7|NA|NA
TGTGCCAGCAGTTCAACGGCCTACGAGCAGTACTTC
CASSSTAYEQYF
>TRBV11-2|TRBJ2-5|NA|NA
TGTGCCAGCAGCCCACGGGACACCAAAGAGACCCAGTACTTC
CASSPRDTKETQYF
>TRBV19|TRBJ1-5|NA|NA
TGTGCCAGCAAGAACAGGGAAGGCAATCAGCCCCAGCATTTT
CASKNREGNQPQHF
>TRBV18|TRBJ2-7|NA|TRBD2
TGTGCCAGCTCACCGAATTGGGCTAGCGGCTACTACGAGCAGTACTTC
CASSPNWASGYYEQYF
>TRBV5-1|TRBJ1-2|NA|TRBD1
TGCGCCAGCAGCGGGCTTGGACAGGGATGGGAAGGCTACACCTTC
CASSGLGQGWEGYTF
>TRBV6-4|TRBJ2-6|once|NA
TGTGCCAGCAGTGACCGACGGGGGTCCGTCTCTGGGGCCAACGTCCTGACTTTC
CASSDRRGSVSGANVLTF
>TRBV15|TRBJ2-6|NA|TRBD1
TGTGCCACCGGGGAGACAGGGACTGGGGCCAACGTCCTGACTTTC
CATGETGTGANVLTF
>TRBV12-5|TRBJ1-2|NA|NA
TGTGCTAGTGGTTTGGTAAGGAAGGAGGGGGGGCACCGTAACTATGGCTACACCTTC
CASGLVRKEGGHRNYGYTF
>TRBV4-3|TRBJ1-5|NA|NA
TGCGCCAGCAGCCAAGATGTCACAGCTTATAGCAATCAGCCCCAGCATTTT
CASSQDVTAYSNQPQHF
>TRBV4-3|TRBJ2-1|few|TRBD2
TGCGCCAGCAGTCTACGGACTAGCGGGAATGAGCAGTTCTTC
CASSLRTSGNEQFF
>TRBV5-1|TRBJ1-6|NA|TRBD1
TGCGCCAGCAAAGACGCGAAGACAGGGTGGGAATCACCCCTCCACTTT
CASKDAKTGWESPLHF
>TRBV9|TRBJ1-2|NA|NA
TGTGCCAGCAGCCCTCACGACACCTCTAACTATGGCTACACCTTC
CASSPHDTSNYGYTF
>TRBV19|TRBJ2-4|NA|NA
TGTGCCAGTAGTATAGGGCGGGGTCTAGCCAAAAACATTCAGTACTTC
CASSIGRGLAKNIQYF
>TRBV5-6|TRBJ2-7|NA|NA
TGTGCCAGCAGCTTCGGTGTCTACGAGCAGTACTTC
CASSFGVYEQYF